This TCR beta chain came from a study of neoadjuvant nivolumab and ipilimumab in lung cancer. General study points: Blood richness before therapy tracked richness in tumors resected after neoadjuvant therapy.

V was trimmed by 1 base and J by 7 bases, leaving 14 bases between them. The CDR3 spans 15 residues. Germline loops: CDR1 GTSNPN, CDR2 SVGIG (reference sequence). The protocol was immunoSEQ multiplex PCR, while the TCRdb copy is restricted to in-frame clones and leaves out a portion. The data hold about 28,000 clones, with 75% to 80% observed a single time. This clone occurred a few times. The target antigen is unknown. The sequence came from an adult with non-small cell lung cancer. Material: tumor tissue, obtained after neoadjuvant nivolumab, alone or with ipilimumab, at or shortly before surgery. The chain links TRBV30 to TRBJ1-6; unclear D gene. CDR3 amino acids: CAWSGILGWNSPLHF. CDR3 in DNA: TGTGCCTGGAGTGGAATCCTGGGATGGAATTCACCCCTCCACTTT.